One and the same sample provided the 2 T cell receptor beta chains below, sequenced in a study of CD8 T cells in Susac syndrome (dated 2019 in TCRdb). Libraries were prepared through the immunoSEQ multiplex PCR assay. RNA was extracted using the RNeasy kit, and roughly 0.45 to 1 microgram was reverse transcribed with random hexamers. The raw public reads went through TCRdb reprocessing: fastp at Q25, MiXCR clone calling, in-frame beta chains kept. Each entry is one CDR3 protein sequence, shown with its most common DNA and genes. The table for this sample lists about 140,000 distinct CDR3 sequences; around 95% of them were counted only once. Of the sample, approximately 0.17% is held by the ten largest clones. Sequenced input: CD8+ T cells from PBMCs. Receptors originate from a human donor with Susac syndrome.

This rearrangement joins TRBV19 to TRBJ1-5, with D unresolved. Between the trimmed V and J ends, which lost 1 base and 2 bases, there was a span of 6 bases. The CDR3 length is 14 residues. CDR1 is LNHDA and CDR2 is SQIVND in the germline V gene (reference sequence). The CDR3 sequence is CASSIVAGNQPQHF. For the CDR3, the DNA is TGTGCCAGTAGTATAGTTGCCGGCAATCAGCCCCAGCATTTT.

CDR3: CASSSIPATNEKLFF. The CDR3 DNA reads TGTGCCAGCAGCTCGATCCCCGCAACTAATGAAAAACTGTTTTTT. V gene TRBV7-9 combines with J gene TRBJ1-4; D unresolved. Germline values: CDR1 SEHNR, CDR2 FQNEAQ (reference sequence). The V gene lost 4 bases and the J gene lost 0 bases, with 9 bases spanning the gap. The CDR3 is 15 amino acids.